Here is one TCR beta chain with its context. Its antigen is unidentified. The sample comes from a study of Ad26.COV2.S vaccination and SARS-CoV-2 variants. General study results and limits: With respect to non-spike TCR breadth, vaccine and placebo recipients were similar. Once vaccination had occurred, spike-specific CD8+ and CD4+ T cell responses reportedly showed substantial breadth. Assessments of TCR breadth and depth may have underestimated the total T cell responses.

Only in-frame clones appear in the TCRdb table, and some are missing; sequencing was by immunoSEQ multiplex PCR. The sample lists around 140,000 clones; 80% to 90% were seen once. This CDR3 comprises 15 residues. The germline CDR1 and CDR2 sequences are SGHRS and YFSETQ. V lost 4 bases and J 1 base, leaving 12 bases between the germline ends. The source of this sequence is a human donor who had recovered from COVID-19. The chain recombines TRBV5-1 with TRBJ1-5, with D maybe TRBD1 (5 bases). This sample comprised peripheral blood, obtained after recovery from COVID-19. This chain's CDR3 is CASSPQGGSNQPQHF. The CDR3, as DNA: TGCGCCAGCAGCCCTCAGGGAGGGAGCAATCAGCCCCAGCATTTT.